This paragraph reports one T cell receptor beta chain. Trimming took off 0 bases at V and 5 bases at J, with 9 bases between the two ends. Per the germline V gene, CDR1 is SGHRS and CDR2 is YFSETQ. The CDR3 runs to 15 residues. These data come from a study of blood T cell repertoires in COVID-19. At the level of the study: Specimens from acute and convalescent COVID-19 originated in the United States, Italy and Spain. T cells, B-cell-depleted T cells, or PBMCs provided the cDNA or gDNA that served as material.

Participant ages covered roughly 18 to 89 years across around 25 US areas. The study counted Cohort 3 donors as recovered given two negative PCRs, clearance, or symptom resolution. Assay: immunoSEQ multiplex PCR; the TCRdb copy retains only in-frame clones and omits some. The sample includes a few hundred thousand clones, roughly 90% of them seen just once. The sequencing sample was made of PBMCs or T cells enriched from blood (not recorded which). This TCR came from a woman aged 35 to 49 who had recovered from COVID-19. J is TRBJ1-6 and V is TRBV5-1; no reliable D call. DNA for the CDR3: TGCGCCAGCAGCTTGGTACGGGATCATAATTCACCCCTCCACTTT. This gives the protein CASSLVRDHNSPLHF.